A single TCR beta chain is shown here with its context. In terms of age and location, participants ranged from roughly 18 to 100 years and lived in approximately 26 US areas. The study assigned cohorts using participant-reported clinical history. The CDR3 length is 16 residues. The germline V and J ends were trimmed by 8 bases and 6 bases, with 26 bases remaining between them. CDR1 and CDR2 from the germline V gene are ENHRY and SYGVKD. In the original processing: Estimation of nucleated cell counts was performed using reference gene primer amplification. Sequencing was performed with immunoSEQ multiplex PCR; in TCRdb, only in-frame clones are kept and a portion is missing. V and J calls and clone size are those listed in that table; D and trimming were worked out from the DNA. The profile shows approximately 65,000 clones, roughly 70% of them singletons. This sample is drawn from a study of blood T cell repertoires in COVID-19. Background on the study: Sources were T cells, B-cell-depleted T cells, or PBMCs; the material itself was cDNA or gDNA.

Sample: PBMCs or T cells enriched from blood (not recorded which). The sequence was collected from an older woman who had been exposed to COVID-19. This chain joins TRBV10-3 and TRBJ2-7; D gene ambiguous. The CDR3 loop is CAISTPPSYSISEQYF. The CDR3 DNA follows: TGTGCCATCTCCACCCCCCCTTCCTATAGTATCTCCGAGCAGTACTTC.